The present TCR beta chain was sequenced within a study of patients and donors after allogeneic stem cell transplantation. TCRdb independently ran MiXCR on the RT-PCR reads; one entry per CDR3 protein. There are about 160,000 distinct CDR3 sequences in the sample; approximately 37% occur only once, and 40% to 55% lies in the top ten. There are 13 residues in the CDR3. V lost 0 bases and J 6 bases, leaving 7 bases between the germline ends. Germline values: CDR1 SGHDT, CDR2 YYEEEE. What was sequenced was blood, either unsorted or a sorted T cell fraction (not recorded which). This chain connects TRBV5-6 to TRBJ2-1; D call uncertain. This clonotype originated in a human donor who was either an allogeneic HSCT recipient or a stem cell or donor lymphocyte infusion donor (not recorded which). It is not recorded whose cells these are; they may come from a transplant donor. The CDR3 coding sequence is TGTGCCAGCAGCTTGGATTCGGGCAATGAGCAGTTCTTC. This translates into CASSLDSGNEQFF.